This TCR beta chain appears in the sequencing data of a study of blood T cell repertoires in COVID-19. Overall study context: The analysed material was cDNA or gDNA that came from T cells, B-cell-depleted T cells, or PBMCs.

CDR3 length equals 13 residues. Trimming removed 6 bases at V and 5 bases at J, with 11 bases between. Sequenced by immunoSEQ multiplex PCR; TCRdb stores in-frame clones only, minus some. The repertoire holds a few hundred thousand clones, with around 82% as singletons. The sample taken for sequencing was PBMCs or T cells enriched from blood (not recorded which). The clonotype comes from a woman between 35 and 50 years old with acute COVID-19. The chain recombines TRBV12-3 or TRBV12-4 with TRBJ1-5, with D uncertain. DNA of the CDR3: TGTGCCAGCAGGTTGATGGGCGATCAGCCCCAGCATTTT. It encodes CASRLMGDQPQHF.